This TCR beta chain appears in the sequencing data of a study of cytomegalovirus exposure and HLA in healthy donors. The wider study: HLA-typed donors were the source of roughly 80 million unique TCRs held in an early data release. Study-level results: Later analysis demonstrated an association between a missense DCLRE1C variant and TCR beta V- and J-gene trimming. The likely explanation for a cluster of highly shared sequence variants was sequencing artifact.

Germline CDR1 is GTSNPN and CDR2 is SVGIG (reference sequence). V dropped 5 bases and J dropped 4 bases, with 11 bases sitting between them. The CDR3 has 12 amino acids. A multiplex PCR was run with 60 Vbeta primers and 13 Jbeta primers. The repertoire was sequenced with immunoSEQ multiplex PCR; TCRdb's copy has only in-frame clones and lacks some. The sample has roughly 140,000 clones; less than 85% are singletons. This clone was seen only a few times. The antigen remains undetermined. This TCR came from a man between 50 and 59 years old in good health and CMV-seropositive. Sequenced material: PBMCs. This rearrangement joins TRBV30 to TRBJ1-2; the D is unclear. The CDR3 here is CAWYLLSYGYTF. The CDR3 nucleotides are TGTGCCTGGTATCTCCTCAGCTATGGCTACACCTTC.